Presented here are 26 T cell receptor beta chains from one specimen sequenced in a study of shared clonotypes between healthy human individuals. Sequenced by immunoSEQ multiplex PCR; TCRdb stores in-frame clones only, minus some. The sample comprises roughly 2,500,000 clones, 80% to 95% of which are singletons, and about 0.39% rests with the top ten. The sequenced material came from naive CD4+ T cells from PBMCs. The subset: CD45RA+ positively selected. Receptors originate from a man between 18 and 35 years old in good health. Some clones in this sample may be carry-over from other donors' samples.

The chain carries TRBV5-1 and TRBJ1-6, with 9 bases aligning to TRBD1. Germline V gene sequence: CDR1 SGHRS, CDR2 YFSETQ. CDR3 length: 16 residues. Trimming at V came to 4 bases and at J to 2 bases, leaving 4 bases not matched to a gene. In DNA, the CDR3 is TGCGCCAGCAGCGCGGGACAGGGTGCCTATAATTCACCCCTCCACTTT. Translation gives CASSAGQGAYNSPLHF.

The V gene is TRBV2, the J gene TRBJ2-1; 7 nucleotides agree with TRBD2. The V segment lost 7 bases and the J segment 14 bases; nucleotides outside the gene matches: 8. The CDR3 sequence is 11 residues long. CDR1 and CDR2 (germline): SNHLY, FYNNEI. The DNA of the CDR3 is TGTGCCAGCACTAGCGGATTACCGGAGTTCTTC. Protein: CASTSGLPEFF.

The chain joins TRBV29-1 to TRBJ2-3; the D call may be TRBD1 or TRBD2 (5 bases each). The germline V gene encodes CDR1 SQVTM and CDR2 ANQGSEA. V was cut by 4 bases and J by 7 bases, with 9 bases left in between. CDR3 length equals 11 residues. In DNA, the CDR3 is TGCAGCGTTGGGGGGTCAAATACGCAGTATTTT. Encoded protein: CSVGGSNTQYF.

J is TRBJ1-5 and V is TRBV18, with D tentatively TRBD1 (6 bases). The CDR3 runs 14 residues. V was pared by 6 bases and J by 6 bases, with 15 bases between. Germline loops: CDR1 KGHSH, CDR2 LQKENI. The CDR3 reads CASSLQGMGQPQHF. CDR3 DNA sequence: TGTGCCAGCTCGTTACAGGGAATGGGTCAGCCCCAGCATTTT.

As to this clone: This CDR3 is also generated by other DNA sequences in the sample. The CDR3 spells CASSYRDSGYEQYF. The DNA of the CDR3 is TGTGCCAGCAGTTACCGGGACAGTGGGTACGAGCAGTACTTC. The chain has TRBV6-5 and TRBJ2-7, with TRBD1 matching 7 bases. CDR1 and CDR2 (germline): MNHEY, SVGAGI. The CDR3 length is 14 residues. The junction had 5 bases not matched to a gene; V was cut back by 2 bases and J by 4 bases.

The rearrangement joins TRBV6-5 to TRBJ2-7; weak D call: TRBD2 (6 bases). The CDR3 spans 12 residues. V was trimmed by 2 bases and J by 5 bases, leaving 7 bases between them. The germline V gene has CDR1 MNHEY and CDR2 SVGAGI. For the CDR3, the DNA is TGTGCCAGCAGTTACGCGGGGAACGAGCAGTACTTC. This translates into CASSYAGNEQYF.

Notes on this clone: The same CDR3 is also encoded by other DNA sequences in this sample. The CDR3 DNA sequence: TGTGCCAGCAGCCAGACTAGCGGCTACGAGCAGTACTTC. Amino acid sequence: CASSQTSGYEQYF. The chain couples TRBV7-2 to TRBJ2-7, with 9 bases that match TRBD2. The J segment lost 3 bases and the V segment lost 5 bases, leaving 2 bases of the junction unmatched. Germline CDR1 and CDR2: SGHTA and FQGNSA. This CDR3 is 13 amino acids long.

The J gene is TRBJ2-2, the V gene TRBV11-2; 7 bases map to TRBD2. V gave up 8 bases and J gave up 5 bases; unmatched junction bases: 11. Germline V gene lookup returns CDR1 SGHAT and CDR2 FQNNGV. This CDR3 is built from 15 residues. DNA of the CDR3: TGTGCCAGCGTATTAGGACTAGGTCAGACCGGGGAGCTGTTTTTT. This translates into CASVLGLGQTGELFF.

The rearrangement joins TRBV10-3 to TRBJ2-5; 11 bases line up with TRBD1. Trimming cost V 10 bases and J 4 bases; bases outside gene matches: 5. This CDR3 contains 13 residues. Germline CDR1 and CDR2: ENHRY and SYGVKD. The CDR3 reads CATGDRGGETQYF. In nucleotides, the CDR3 is TGTGCCACCGGGGACAGGGGGGGAGAGACCCAGTACTTC.

The rearrangement joins TRBV5-1 to TRBJ2-1; D not resolved. The germline V and J ends were trimmed by 0 bases and 0 bases, with 10 bases remaining between them. This CDR3 contains 16 residues. In germline, CDR1 is SGHRS, CDR2 YFSETQ. The CDR3 region has the DNA TGCGCCAGCAGCTTGGTGCCCAAAAGCTCCTACAATGAGCAGTTCTTC. Encoded protein: CASSLVPKSSYNEQFF.

The gene calls are TRBV5-4 and TRBJ2-5; D not resolved. The CDR3 length is 14 residues. CDR1 and CDR2 from the germline V gene are SGHNT and YYREEE (reference sequence). Trimming took 3 bases from V and 2 from J, leaving 11 bases between them. CDR3 coding DNA: TGTGCCAGCAGCTCTTTGATGTCACAAGAGACCCAGTACTTC. Its translation is CASSSLMSQETQYF.

V gene TRBV7-8 combines with J gene TRBJ2-7, with D unclear. Per the germline V gene, CDR1 is SGHVS and CDR2 is FQNEAQ. This CDR3 comprises 12 residues. V was pared by 5 bases and J by 2 bases, with 7 bases between. Here the CDR3 reads CASSPPAYEQYF. CDR3 bases: TGTGCCAGCAGCCCCCCAGCCTACGAGCAGTACTTC. The full variable domain, its missing parts supplied by reference TRBV7-8 and TRBJ2-7, is GAGVSQSPRYKVAKRGQDVALRCDPISGHVSLFWYQQALGQGPEFLTYFQNEAQLDKSGLPSDRFFAERPEGSVSTLKIQRTQQEDSAVYLCASSPPAYEQYFGPGTRLTVT.

The rearrangement uses TRBV10-3 and TRBJ2-5, with D tentatively TRBD2 (6 bases). Germline V gene data show CDR1 as ENHRY and CDR2 as SYGVKD. The CDR3 is 14 amino acids. The ends were cut back, 5 bases at V and 4 bases at J, with 14 bases in the middle. CDR3: CAISRRDQRETQYF. The CDR3 bases are TGTGCCATCAGTCGGCGGGACCAGAGAGAGACCCAGTACTTC.

The chain uses TRBV2 and TRBJ2-7; 7 bases are a match to TRBD1. CDR1 is SNHLY, CDR2 FYNNEI, per germline. V dropped 6 bases and J dropped 4; count of bases not matched to a gene: 12. CDR3 length equals 15 residues. CDR3 in amino acids: CASRTLGQLRYEQYF. In DNA, the CDR3 is TGTGCCAGCAGGACTTTGGGACAGCTAAGGTACGAGCAGTACTTC.

The chain is built from TRBV10-3 and TRBJ1-4; maybe TRBD1 (6 bases). CDR3 size: 14 residues. Looked up from germline, CDR1 is ENHRY and CDR2 is SYGVKD. V was trimmed by 8 bases and J by 7 bases, leaving 17 bases between them. CDR3 bases: TGTGCCATCCGAACGGGGGGCGCAAGTGAAAAACTGTTTTTT. Protein product: CAIRTGGASEKLFF.

The chain is built from TRBV19 and TRBJ1-2; D call uncertain. Per germline, CDR1 LNHDA and CDR2 SQIVND (reference sequence). The germline V and J ends were trimmed by 4 bases and 5 bases, with 17 bases remaining between them. CDR3 length: 15 amino acids. The CDR3 protein is CASSNLGVGSYGYTF. The CDR3 DNA follows: TGTGCCAGTAGTAATCTCGGAGTGGGGAGTTATGGCTACACCTTC.

V is TRBV5-4 and J is TRBJ1-6; 8 positions agree with TRBD1. The length of the CDR3 is 16 residues. Trimming removed 4 bases from V and 9 bases from J; junction bases left unmatched: 12. Germline V gives CDR1 SGHNT, CDR2 YYREEE (reference sequence). The CDR3 is CASSTDRGSLSSPLHF. Here the CDR3 DNA reads TGTGCCAGCAGCACAGACAGGGGATCGTTGAGTTCACCCCTCCACTTT.

The chain combines TRBV19 with TRBJ2-7, with a weak D call TRBD2 (5 bases). This CDR3 contains 14 residues. Germline-derived CDR1 and CDR2 are LNHDA and SQIVND (reference sequence). Trimming took 4 bases from V and 4 from J, leaving 14 bases between them. In nucleotides, the CDR3 is TGTGCCAGTAGTAAACGTTCGACGGGGTACGAGCAGTACTTC. Protein product: CASSKRSTGYEQYF.

V gene TRBV27 combines with J gene TRBJ2-4, with 9 bases lining up with TRBD2. The germline V gene encodes CDR1 MNHEY and CDR2 SMNVEV (reference sequence). The V segment lost 2 bases and the J segment 1 base; nucleotides outside the gene matches: 12. This CDR3 has 19 residues. This CDR3 reads CASSLRVSGSTVAKNIQYF. In DNA form, the CDR3 reads TGTGCCAGCAGTTTAAGGGTTAGCGGGAGTACTGTTGCCAAAAACATTCAGTACTTC.

This clone was observed a single time. The V and J genes are TRBV5-1 and TRBJ2-1; D perhaps matches TRBD2 (5 bases). The germline V and J ends were trimmed by 2 bases and 12 bases, with 18 bases remaining between them. Germline V gives CDR1 SGHRS, CDR2 YFSETQ. The CDR3 covers 14 residues. The CDR3 loop is CASSFVESGSGQFF. The CDR3 DNA reads TGCGCCAGCAGCTTCGTCGAAAGCGGATCTGGGCAGTTCTTC.

On this clone: Because the CDR3's place on the DNA is in doubt, the DNA is left out and the CDR3 is given as listed by TCRdb. V and J are TRBV28 and TRBJ2-2; the DNA was not compared with TRBD2, the D call given in the table. The CDR3 adds up to 12 amino acids, both ends counted. Per the germline V gene, CDR1 is MDHEN and CDR2 is SYDVKM. Here the CDR3 reads CASALRAGELFF.

The gene calls are TRBV2 and TRBJ1-1; 10 bases align to TRBD1. This CDR3 has 13 residues. With V trimmed by 6 bases and J by 4 bases, 2 bases remained unmatched. From germline, CDR1 is SNHLY and CDR2 FYNNEI. CDR3 protein: CASRDRGTTEAFF. The CDR3 bases are TGTGCCAGCAGGGACAGGGGGACCACTGAAGCTTTCTTT.

The genes are TRBV4-3 and TRBJ1-4, with a possible D match to TRBD1 (5 bases). CDR3 length equals 13 residues. From germline, CDR1 is LGHNA and CDR2 YSLEER. V shed 5 bases and J shed 8 bases, with 12 bases lying between them. CDR3 in DNA: TGCGCCAGCAGCAGGCAGGGAGGCGAAAAACTGTTTTTT. Protein product: CASSRQGGEKLFF.

The CDR3 region has the DNA TGTGCCATCAGTGAGTTCGAGCGGGAAAAAGAGACCCAGTACTTC. Translating it yields CAISEFEREKETQYF. The chain links TRBV10-3 to TRBJ2-5; 7 bases line up with TRBD2. The CDR3 consists of 15 residues. Trimming at V came to 1 base and at J to 3 bases, leaving 5 bases not matched to a gene. CDR1 is ENHRY and CDR2 is SYGVKD in the germline V gene.

The rearrangement joins TRBV11-2 to TRBJ2-1, with unresolved D. This CDR3 comprises 18 residues. The germline V gene has CDR1 SGHAT and CDR2 FQNNGV. Trimming stripped 4 bases from V and 0 bases from J, with 19 bases between. The CDR3, as DNA: TGTGCCAGCAGCTCTATAACCACCGTACAGAGCTCCTACAATGAGCAGTTCTTC. Amino acids: CASSSITTVQSSYNEQFF.

Note on this clone: The same CDR3 also results from other DNA sequences found in this sample. This chain uses TRBV15 with TRBJ2-1; 7 nucleotides line up with TRBD1. V shed 3 bases, J shed 2 bases, and the junction held 4 bases outside the gene matches. There are 15 residues in the CDR3. The germline gives CDR1 LNHNV, CDR2 YYDKDF (reference sequence). DNA for the CDR3: TGTGCCACCAGCAGGACGACAGGGACCTACAATGAGCAGTTCTTC. As protein: CATSRTTGTYNEQFF.